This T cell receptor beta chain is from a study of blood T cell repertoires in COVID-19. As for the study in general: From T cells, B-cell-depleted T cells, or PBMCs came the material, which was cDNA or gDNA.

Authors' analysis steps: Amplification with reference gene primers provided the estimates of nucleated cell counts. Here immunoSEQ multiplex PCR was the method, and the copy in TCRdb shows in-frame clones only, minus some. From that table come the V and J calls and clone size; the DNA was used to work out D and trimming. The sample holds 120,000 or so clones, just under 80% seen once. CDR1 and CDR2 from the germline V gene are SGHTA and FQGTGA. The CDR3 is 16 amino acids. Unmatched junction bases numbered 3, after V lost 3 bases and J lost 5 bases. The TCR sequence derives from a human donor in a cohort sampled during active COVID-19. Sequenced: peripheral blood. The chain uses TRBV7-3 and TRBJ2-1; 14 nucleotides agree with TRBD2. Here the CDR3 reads CASSLRGLAGDNEQFF. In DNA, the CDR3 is TGTGCCAGCAGCTTGAGGGGACTAGCGGGAGACAATGAGCAGTTCTTC. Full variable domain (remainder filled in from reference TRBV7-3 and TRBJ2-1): GAGVSQTPSNKVTEKGKYVELRCDPISGHTALYWYRQSLGQGPEFLIYFQGTGAADDSGLPNDRFFAVRPEGSVSTLKIQRTERGDSAVYLCASSLRGLAGDNEQFFGPGTRLTVL.